The 22 T cell receptor beta chains in this list originate from one sample, sequenced in a study of shared clonotypes between healthy human individuals. Using immunoSEQ multiplex PCR, the repertoire was profiled, and TCRdb retains in-frame clones only, with some absent. Of some 1.5 million clones detected, roughly 96% appear once; the ten largest clones hold about 1%. The sample taken for sequencing was naive CD4+ T cells sorted from blood. The subset denotes: CD45RA+ positively selected. Source of these receptors: a man aged 30 to 39 in good health.

The rearrangement joins TRBV5-4 to TRBJ2-2; 8 bases line up with TRBD2. The CDR3 covers 16 residues. The trim removed 4 bases at V and 5 bases at J, leaving 10 bases unmatched. Germline CDR1 is SGHNT and CDR2 is YYREEE (reference sequence). The CDR3 nucleotides are TGTGCCAGCAGCAGGGGACTAGATTGGAAGACCGGGGAGCTGTTTTTT. Its protein is CASSRGLDWKTGELFF.

The chain carries TRBV7-2 and TRBJ2-1, with 13 bases identical to TRBD2. Germline lookup yields CDR1 SGHTA and CDR2 FQGNSA. V lost 5 bases to trimming and J lost 4 bases; unmatched junction nucleotides: 5. The CDR3 is 16 amino acids. The CDR3 loop is CASSLPGLAGYNEQFF. The CDR3 DNA is TGTGCCAGCAGCCTCCCGGGACTAGCGGGATACAATGAGCAGTTCTTC. The full variable domain, in which reference TRBV7-2 and TRBJ2-1 provide the parts outside the CDR3, is GAGVSQSPSNKVTEKGKDVELRCDPISGHTALYWYRQSLGQGLEFLIYFQGNSAPDKSGLPSDRFSAERTGGSVSTLTIQRTQQEDSAVYLCASSLPGLAGYNEQFFGPGTRLTVL.

The chain recombines TRBV9 with TRBJ2-7; 7 bases are a match to TRBD1. V was pared by 0 bases and J by 7 bases, with 7 bases of the junction left unmatched. Germline V lookup: CDR1 SGDLS, CDR2 YYNGEE. This CDR3 region has 14 residues. The CDR3 region has the DNA TGTGCCAGCAGCGTAGATGACAGGGTTCGAGAGCAGTACTTC. Translated: CASSVDDRVREQYF.

V gene TRBV5-1 combines with J gene TRBJ2-2; the D is unclear. The CDR3 consists of 13 residues. Germline CDR1 and CDR2: SGHRS and YFSETQ. V lost 6 bases to trimming and J lost 2 bases, with 8 bases between them. The CDR3 bases are TGCGCCAGCATGCCTACTAACACCGGGGAGCTGTTTTTT. Translating it yields CASMPTNTGELFF.

The rearrangement links TRBV6-5 to TRBJ2-7; D is uncertain. Trimming stripped 6 bases from V and 8 bases from J, with 17 bases between. This CDR3 has 13 residues. Per the germline V gene, CDR1 is MNHEY and CDR2 is SVGAGI. CDR3 sequence (DNA): TGTGCCAGCAGCGCCCCGTCGGTCGGTCAGCAGTACTTC. Amino acids: CASSAPSVGQQYF.

CDR3 bases: TGTGCCATCAGTGAGCCCCCTAGTTTAGTTTACTACGAGCAGTACTTC. Translated, it gives CAISEPPSLVYYEQYF. The chain employs TRBV10-3 and TRBJ2-7; D gene ambiguous. Germline CDR1 ENHRY, CDR2 SYGVKD. The CDR3 totals 16 residues. V lost 2 bases to trimming and J lost 3 bases, with 17 bases between them.

The chain links TRBV6-4 to TRBJ2-1; D is ambiguous. The germline V gene has CDR1 MRHNA and CDR2 SNTAGT. The V and J ends lost 0 bases and 7 bases respectively, with 16 bases between them. CDR3 size: 16 residues. CDR3 amino acids: CASSDSIGLGLNEQFF. CDR3 sequence (DNA): TGTGCCAGCAGTGACTCGATAGGCCTGGGTTTGAATGAGCAGTTCTTC.

This chain connects TRBV5-4 to TRBJ2-7; a possible D gene is TRBD1 (5 bases). This CDR3 has 13 amino acids. The germline V gene encodes CDR1 SGHNT and CDR2 YYREEE (reference sequence). V gave up 5 bases and J gave up 2 bases, with 11 bases separating them. The CDR3 is CASSSRDTYEQYF. DNA for the CDR3: TGTGCCAGCAGTTCCAGGGATACCTACGAGCAGTACTTC.

In DNA, the CDR3 is TGTGCCAGCAGCTTAGCGCTGGGACTAGCCCACAATGAGCAGTTCTTC. This gives the protein CASSLALGLAHNEQFF. J is TRBJ2-1 and V is TRBV7-9; 9 bases align to TRBD2. In germline, CDR1 is SEHNR, CDR2 FQNEAQ (reference sequence). The CDR3 has 16 residues. The ends lost 0 bases at V and 5 bases at J; junction bases unmatched: 5.

This chain links TRBV5-6 with TRBJ2-7; 7 bases agree with TRBD2. CDR1 SGHDT and CDR2 YYEEEE come from the germline V gene. V lost 1 base and J lost 4; bases outside the gene matches: 11. This CDR3 has 16 residues. CDR3 in DNA: TGTGCCAGCAGCTTGTGGGGACTACTAGCCACATACGAGCAGTACTTC. Amino acids: CASSLWGLLATYEQYF.

V is TRBV19 and J is TRBJ1-5; the match to TRBD1 covers 9 bases. Trimming removed 7 bases from V and 7 bases from J; junction bases left unmatched: 11. The V gene's germline CDR1 is LNHDA and CDR2 SQIVND (reference sequence). CDR3 length equals 15 residues. The CDR3 bases are TGTGCCAGTACCTATGGGGACAGGGTAAGGCAGCCCCAGCATTTT. It codes for CASTYGDRVRQPQHF.

This clone was counted a few times. The chain joins TRBV19 to TRBJ2-7, with a possible D match to TRBD2 (5 bases). Germline V lookup: CDR1 LNHDA, CDR2 SQIVND (reference sequence). Trimming took off 0 bases at V and 0 bases at J, with 9 bases between the two ends. The CDR3 has 15 amino acids. DNA of the CDR3: TGTGCCAGTAGTATAGACAGGAGGAGCTCCTACGAGCAGTACTTC. This translates into CASSIDRRSSYEQYF.

This clone was recorded once. DNA of the CDR3: TGTGCCAGCAGCTTGACTAGCGGGAGTGGCGAGCAGTTCTTC. Translated, it gives CASSLTSGSGEQFF. The V and J genes are TRBV11-2 and TRBJ2-1; 12 bases align to TRBD2. This CDR3 has 14 amino acids. The trim removed 3 bases at V and 10 bases at J, leaving 4 bases unmatched. Germline V CDR1 and CDR2: SGHAT, FQNNGV.

The chain employs TRBV7-2 and TRBJ2-1; D call uncertain. V was clipped by 2 bases and J by 9 bases, with 8 bases between them. Germline V gene sequence: CDR1 SGHTA, CDR2 FQGNSA. The CDR3 extends over 12 amino acids. Written as DNA, the CDR3 is TGTGCCAGCAGCTTATTTTCGAGTGAGCAGTTCTTC. It specifies CASSLFSSEQFF.

This rearrangement joins TRBV5-1 to TRBJ2-5; D may be TRBD2 (5 bases). The CDR3 covers 12 residues. V gave up 9 bases and J gave up 0 bases, with 9 bases separating them. Germline V CDR1 and CDR2: SGHRS, YFSETQ. CDR3 loop: CATARDQETQYF. The CDR3 DNA reads as TGCGCCACCGCGAGGGACCAAGAGACCCAGTACTTC.

This rearrangement joins TRBV10-1 to TRBJ2-5; 9 bases agree with TRBD2. This CDR3 contains 14 residues. Trimming took 5 bases from V and 11 from J; bases not matched to a gene: 12. Germline V gene data show CDR1 as WNHNN and CDR2 as SYGVQD (reference sequence). The CDR3 region is CASSNTGLAWEQYF. The CDR3 nucleotides read TGCGCCAGCAGTAACACAGGACTAGCGTGGGAGCAGTACTTC.

The chain links TRBV2 to TRBJ1-2; the D gene is possibly TRBD1 (6 bases). Looked up from germline, CDR1 is SNHLY and CDR2 is FYNNEI. The CDR3 is made up of 17 amino acids. The V gene lost 7 bases and the J gene lost 4 bases, with 25 bases spanning the gap. The DNA for the CDR3 is TGTGCCAGCACTCCCACCGGGGGGCGCGGTCGGGTCTATGGCTACACCTTC. This translates into CASTPTGGRGRVYGYTF.

CDR3 protein: CASSYPHFYEQFF. DNA for the CDR3: TGTGCCAGCAGTTACCCGCATTTTTATGAGCAGTTCTTC. The chain carries TRBV6-6 and TRBJ2-1; D not certain. In germline, CDR1 is MNHNY, CDR2 SVGAGI (reference sequence). V was pared by 2 bases and J by 8 bases, with 10 bases between. The CDR3 loop spans 13 amino acids.

This clone appeared once. For the CDR3, the DNA is TGTGCCAGCAGCTTTGTTGGGGACTATCCTCGCTACGAGCAGTACTTC. Translated: CASSFVGDYPRYEQYF. This sequence joins TRBV7-9 and TRBJ2-7, with 7 bases identical to TRBD2. CDR3 length: 16 amino acids. Germline trimming cut 3 bases from V and 3 bases from J; bases unmatched to any gene: 11. Looked up from germline, CDR1 is SEHNR and CDR2 is FQNEAQ (reference sequence).

For this clone: The same CDR3 can be traced to other DNA sequences in this sample. This chain connects TRBV18 to TRBJ2-1; 8 bases agree with TRBD1. The germline V gene has CDR1 KGHSH and CDR2 LQKENI. After removal of 0 bases from V and 4 bases from J, the junction contained 2 bases not matched to a gene. This CDR3 has 15 residues. This CDR3 reads CASSPPGQVYNEQFF. The CDR3 nucleotides are TGTGCCAGCTCACCACCGGGACAGGTATACAATGAGCAGTTCTTC.

V usage is TRBV6-5 and J usage is TRBJ1-2; D is perhaps TRBD1 (6 bases). Germline lookup yields CDR1 MNHEY and CDR2 SVGAGI. CDR3 length: 15 amino acids. V was shortened by 0 bases and J by 7 bases, with 15 bases between the two germline ends. The CDR3 is CASSYSGGAAGGYTF. In nucleotides, the CDR3 is TGTGCCAGCAGTTACTCGGGGGGCGCGGCTGGTGGCTACACCTTC.

This chain links TRBV5-6 with TRBJ2-7; no firm D call. Trimming took off 2 bases at V and 2 bases at J, with 8 bases between the two ends. Germline CDR1 reads SGHDT; CDR2 reads YYEEEE. CDR3 length equals 13 residues. The CDR3: CASSLVKTYEQYF. As DNA, the CDR3 is TGTGCCAGCAGCTTAGTAAAAACCTACGAGCAGTACTTC.